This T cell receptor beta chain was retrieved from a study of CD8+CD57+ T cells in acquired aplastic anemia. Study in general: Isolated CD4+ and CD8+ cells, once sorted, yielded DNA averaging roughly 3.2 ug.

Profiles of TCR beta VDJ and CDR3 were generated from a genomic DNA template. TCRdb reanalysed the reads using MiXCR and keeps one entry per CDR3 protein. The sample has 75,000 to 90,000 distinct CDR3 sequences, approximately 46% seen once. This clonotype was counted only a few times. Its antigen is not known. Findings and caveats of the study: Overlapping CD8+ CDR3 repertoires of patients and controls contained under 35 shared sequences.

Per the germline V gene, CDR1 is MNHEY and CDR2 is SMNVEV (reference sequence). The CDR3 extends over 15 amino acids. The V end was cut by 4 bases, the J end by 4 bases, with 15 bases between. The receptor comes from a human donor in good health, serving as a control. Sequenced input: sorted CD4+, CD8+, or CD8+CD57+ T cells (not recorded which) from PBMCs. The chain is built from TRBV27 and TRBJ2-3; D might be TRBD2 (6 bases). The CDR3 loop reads CASSSGGVGADTQYF. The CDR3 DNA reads TGTGCCAGCAGTTCCGGCGGGGTGGGGGCAGATACGCAGTATTTT.